These 32 T cell receptor beta chains originate from one sample sequenced in a study of blood T cell repertoires in COVID-19. The assay was immunoSEQ multiplex PCR, and TCRdb's table has in-frame clones only and misses some. The table shows 300,000 to 350,000 clones, with approximately 88% occurring only once. Sample: peripheral blood. The source is a young man with COVID-19, enrolled during active disease.

The genes are TRBV30 and TRBJ1-2, with D perhaps TRBD1 (5 bases). The CDR3 length is 13 residues. Between the trimmed V and J ends, which lost 0 bases and 8 bases, there was a span of 13 bases. CDR1 and CDR2 from the germline V gene are GTSNPN and SVGIG (reference sequence). CDR3 loop: CAWSVSQTDGYTF. Written as DNA, the CDR3 is TGTGCCTGGAGTGTATCACAGACAGACGGCTACACCTTC.

The rearrangement uses TRBV27 and TRBJ1-2, with D maybe TRBD1 (5 bases). CDR3 length: 13 amino acids. V gave up 5 bases and J gave up 3 bases, with 10 bases separating them. Germline V gene sequence: CDR1 MNHEY, CDR2 SMNVEV (reference sequence). Here the CDR3 DNA reads TGTGCCAGCAGTATGACAGCTTACTATGGCTACACCTTC. Translation gives CASSMTAYYGYTF.

The rearrangement uses TRBV24-1 and TRBJ2-2; D may be TRBD1 (5 bases). This CDR3 has 15 amino acids. V lost 2 bases and J lost 6, with 12 bases in between. CDR1 and CDR2 from the germline V gene are KGHDR and SFDVKD. The CDR3 nucleotides are TGTGCCACCAGTGATTCCGGACATCTCGCCGGGGAGCTGTTTTTT. It is translated as CATSDSGHLAGELFF.

This sequence joins TRBV7-8 and TRBJ2-3, with 9 bases that match TRBD2. The length of the CDR3 is 17 residues. The V segment lost 3 bases and the J segment 6 bases; nucleotides outside the gene matches: 13. In germline, CDR1 is SGHVS, CDR2 FQNEAQ. CDR3 residues: CASSFPISSGGSDTQYF. As DNA, the CDR3 is TGTGCCAGCAGCTTCCCCATTTCGAGCGGGGGGTCCGATACGCAGTATTTT.

The J gene is TRBJ2-2, the V gene TRBV14, with TRBD2 matching 12 bases. Germline CDR1 reads SGHDN; CDR2 reads FVKESK. Unmatched junction bases numbered 6, after V lost 0 bases and J lost 7 bases. The CDR3 extends over 17 amino acids. The DNA of the CDR3 is TGTGCCAGCAGCCAAGACCTAGCGGGAGGGCCTGGCGGGGAGCTGTTTTTT. It codes for CASSQDLAGGPGGELFF.

This chain joins TRBV7-9 and TRBJ2-2, with 8 bases fitting TRBD1. V trimming: 1 base; J trimming: 4 bases; junction bases outside the gene matches: 2. Germline V CDR1 and CDR2: SEHNR, FQNEAQ (reference sequence). This CDR3 is built from 15 residues. Here the CDR3 reads CASSLGTGPTGELFF. Here the CDR3 DNA reads TGTGCCAGCAGCTTAGGGACAGGGCCCACCGGGGAGCTGTTTTTT. The variable domain in full, completed from reference TRBV7-9 and TRBJ2-2, reads DTGVSQNPRHKITKRGQNVTFRCDPISEHNRLYWYRQTLGQGPEFLTYFQNEAQLEKSRLLSDRFSAERPKGSFSTLEIQRTEQGDSAMYLCASSLGTGPTGELFFGEGSRLTVL.

The V gene is TRBV28, the J gene TRBJ2-1; D remains unclear. The CDR3 covers 14 residues. CDR1 and CDR2 from the germline V gene are MDHEN and SYDVKM. The V and J ends lost 1 base and 3 bases respectively, with 7 bases between them. The CDR3 region has the DNA TGTGCCAGCAGTTTATTGGCAGACTACAATGAGCAGTTCTTC. Protein: CASSLLADYNEQFF.

The V gene is TRBV16, the J gene TRBJ2-7; 9 bases map to TRBD1. V was clipped by 1 base and J by 2 bases; unmatched bases: 6. Germline V CDR1 and CDR2: KGHSY, FQNENV. The CDR3 loop spans 16 amino acids. The CDR3 protein is CASSQWRTGVAYEQYF. In nucleotides, the CDR3 is TGTGCCAGCAGCCAATGGCGGACAGGGGTGGCCTACGAGCAGTACTTC.

The rearrangement links TRBV11-3 to TRBJ2-4, with 7 bases lining up with TRBD1. This CDR3 comprises 15 residues. Germline trimming cut 0 bases from V and 6 bases from J; bases unmatched to any gene: 5. The germline CDR1 and CDR2 sequences are SGHNT and YENEEA. The chain's CDR3 is CASSLEGGSGNIQYF. CDR3 nucleotide sequence: TGTGCCAGCAGCTTAGAAGGGGGCAGTGGAAACATTCAGTACTTC.

This clone is a singleton in its sample. This chain joins TRBV9 and TRBJ2-6; 9 bases match TRBD1. Trimming at V came to 3 bases and at J to 12 bases, leaving 7 bases not matched to a gene. The CDR3 contains 14 residues. Germline-derived CDR1 and CDR2 are SGDLS and YYNGEE. CDR3 sequence: CASSDLDRGVVLTF. The DNA of the CDR3 is TGTGCCAGCAGCGACCTTGACAGGGGGGTCGTCCTGACTTTC.

The chain has TRBV7-8 and TRBJ2-7; a possible D gene is TRBD2 (6 bases). The germline gives CDR1 SGHVS, CDR2 FQNEAQ. With 5 bases removed from V and 7 bases from J, the gap between germline ends came to 15 bases. The CDR3 totals 13 residues. CDR3 sequence: CASSRGASDEQYF. Here the CDR3 DNA reads TGTGCCAGCAGCCGAGGAGCTAGCGATGAGCAGTACTTC.

This clone was detected once. CDR3 DNA: TGTGCCAGCAGTCACCTCCTAACAGGGAACCGCTTATACGAGCAGTACTTC. It yields the protein CASSHLLTGNRLYEQYF. The J gene is TRBJ2-7, the V gene TRBV6-6; a weak D match, TRBD1 (6 bases). V lost 5 bases and J 4 bases, leaving 24 bases between the germline ends. Germline CDR1 MNHNY, CDR2 SVGAGI (reference sequence). There are 17 residues in the CDR3.

The chain couples TRBV4-2 to TRBJ1-6, with 9 positions matching TRBD1. The CDR3 runs 19 residues. Germline-derived CDR1 and CDR2 are LGHNA and YNFKEQ. Trimming removed 0 bases from V and 7 bases from J; junction bases left unmatched: 13. The CDR3 reads CASSQDLQGAVIPNSPLHF. CDR3 sequence (DNA): TGTGCCAGCAGCCAAGATTTACAGGGGGCAGTGATTCCCAATTCACCCCTCCACTTT.

CDR3 region: CSASRDYYPDTQYF. The DNA of the CDR3 is TGCAGTGCTAGTAGGGACTACTATCCAGATACGCAGTATTTT. The chain links TRBV20-1 to TRBJ2-3; TRBD2 agrees at 7 bases. The CDR3 is 14 amino acids. Germline V gives CDR1 DFQATT, CDR2 SNEGSKA (reference sequence). After removal of 3 bases from V and 4 bases from J, the junction contained 7 bases not matched to a gene.

The chain recombines TRBV3-1 (or the pseudogene TRBV3-2) with TRBJ2-3, with D uncertain. CDR3 size: 14 residues. The V gene lost 4 bases and the J gene lost 4 bases, with 12 bases spanning the gap. In germline, CDR1 is LGHDT, CDR2 YNNKEL (reference sequence). CDR3 sequence reads: CASSRGSLSDTQYF. The CDR3 bases are TGTGCCAGCAGCCGCGGCAGCCTCTCAGATACGCAGTATTTT.

This chain uses TRBV5-6 with TRBJ2-1; possibly TRBD2 for D (5 bases). The CDR3 sequence is 14 residues long. The V end was cut by 2 bases, the J end by 7 bases, with 13 bases between. CDR1 and CDR2 (germline): SGHDT, YYEEEE. CDR3 DNA: TGTGCCAGCAGCTTAATATTCGGCGGGAATGAGCAGTTCTTC. Residues: CASSLIFGGNEQFF.

The gene calls are TRBV28 and TRBJ2-1; D unclear. Germline V gene lookup returns CDR1 MDHEN and CDR2 SYDVKM. Trimming left V 2 bases short and J 4 bases short, with 6 bases between. The CDR3 length is 13 residues. CDR3 nucleotide sequence: TGTGCCAGCAGTTTAGTTCAGTACAATGAGCAGTTCTTC. This codes for CASSLVQYNEQFF.

The chain carries TRBV2 and TRBJ1-6; weak D call: TRBD1 (5 bases). V was pared by 4 bases and J by 7 bases, with 14 bases between. Germline CDR1 SNHLY, CDR2 FYNNEI. This CDR3 region has 15 residues. The CDR3 nucleotides are TGTGCCAGCAGTGGGGCAGGGCAGGAGAATTCACCCCTCCACTTT. This encodes CASSGAGQENSPLHF.

This clone has a single count. The chain recombines TRBV4-1 with TRBJ1-2, with D possibly matching TRBD1 (5 bases). The CDR3 sequence is 13 residues long. CDR1 MGHRA and CDR2 YSYEKL come from the germline V gene. Trimming shortened V by 6 bases and J by 7 bases, and 15 bases separated the two germline ends. The CDR3 is CASRQAGDPGYTF. The CDR3 DNA follows: TGCGCCAGCAGGCAGGCGGGGGATCCTGGCTACACCTTC.

The chain is built from TRBV29-1 and TRBJ2-7; 8 positions match TRBD1. V trimming: 6 bases; J trimming: 7 bases; junction bases outside the gene matches: 8. The CDR3 covers 12 residues. The germline gives CDR1 SQVTM, CDR2 ANQGSEA. The CDR3 reads CSVIGQGEEQYF. The CDR3 bases are TGCAGCGTCATAGGACAGGGCGAAGAGCAGTACTTC.

DNA for the CDR3: TGTGCCAGCAGCTCTACAGGGGGCAATCAGCCCCAGCATTTT. The encoded protein is CASSSTGGNQPQHF. This chain links TRBV5-6 with TRBJ1-5; TRBD1 matches 7 bases. The germline CDR1 and CDR2 sequences are SGHDT and YYEEEE. The CDR3 length is 14 residues. J was trimmed by 2 bases and V by 3 bases; bases with no gene match: 2.

This chain joins TRBV24-1 and TRBJ2-3, with 11 nucleotides matching TRBD2. CDR1 is KGHDR, CDR2 SFDVKD, per germline. The trim removed 1 base at V and 2 bases at J, leaving 10 bases unmatched. The CDR3 spans 19 residues. CDR3 nucleotide sequence: TGTGCCACCAGTGATTTAGTACTAGCGGGAGAAGGGGACACAGATACGCAGTATTTT. As protein: CATSDLVLAGEGDTDTQYF.

This rearrangement joins TRBV6-5 to TRBJ2-5; weak D call: TRBD1 (6 bases). V lost 2 bases and J lost 5, with 18 bases in between. The CDR3 is 16 amino acids. Germline-derived CDR1 and CDR2 are MNHEY and SVGAGI. CDR3 nucleotides: TGTGCCAGCAGTTACCCGACAGGTTGGGGCGGGGAGACCCAGTACTTC. As protein: CASSYPTGWGGETQYF.

This chain joins TRBV20-1 and TRBJ2-7; 7 bases match TRBD1. The V gene's germline CDR1 is DFQATT and CDR2 SNEGSKA (reference sequence). V lost 3 bases, J lost 5 bases, and 16 bases stayed unmatched. The CDR3 is 16 residues long. CDR3 sequence: CSASPAEKTGRHEQYF. The CDR3 DNA reads as TGCAGTGCTAGTCCAGCGGAGAAGACAGGGCGGCACGAGCAGTACTTC.

V is TRBV7-6 and J is TRBJ2-5, with 12 bases fitting TRBD2. Losses at the gene ends were 1 base for V and 2 bases for J; bases not matched to a gene: 5. This CDR3 has 17 residues. Germline loops: CDR1 SGHVS, CDR2 FNYEAQ. The CDR3 is CASSLGLLAGGQETQYF. The CDR3 nucleotides are TGTGCCAGCAGCTTAGGCCTACTAGCGGGGGGACAAGAGACCCAGTACTTC.

The V gene is TRBV2, the J gene TRBJ2-7; weak D call: TRBD1 (7 bases). The CDR3 loop spans 17 amino acids. With 6 bases removed from V and 5 bases from J, the gap between germline ends came to 26 bases. In germline, CDR1 is SNHLY, CDR2 FYNNEI. CDR3 residues: CASRATGVDFGSNEQYF. CDR3 in DNA: TGTGCCAGCAGGGCAACAGGGGTCGATTTCGGGAGTAACGAGCAGTACTTC. The variable domain in full, with the rest retrieved from reference TRBV2 and TRBJ2-7, is EPEVTQTPSHQVTQMGQEVILRCVPISNHLYFYWYRQILGQKVEFLVSFYNNEISEKSEIFDDQFSVERPDGSNFTLKIRSTKLEDSAMYFCASRATGVDFGSNEQYFGPGTRLTVT.

V and J are TRBV5-6 and TRBJ1-1; a weak D match, TRBD1 (6 bases). This CDR3 region has 16 residues. The V end lost 6 bases, the J end lost 1 base, and 19 bases lay between the germline ends. Germline assignment: CDR1 SGHDT and CDR2 YYEEEE. The CDR3 nucleotides are TGTGCCAGCACTCTAGAACTACAGGGCTGGAACACTGAAGCTTTCTTT. Translating gives CASTLELQGWNTEAFF.

The chain couples TRBV5-4 to TRBJ2-1, with TRBD1 matching over 7 bases. Germline lookup yields CDR1 SGHNT and CDR2 YYREEE (reference sequence). With V trimmed by 0 bases and J by 2 bases, 5 bases remained unmatched. This CDR3 is built from 16 residues. The CDR3 region has the DNA TGTGCCAGCAGCTTGGAACAGGGGAACACCTACAATGAGCAGTTCTTC. It translates to CASSLEQGNTYNEQFF. Together with reference TRBV5-4 and TRBJ2-1, the CDR3 gives the full variable domain: ETGVTQSPTHLIKTRGQQVTLRCSSQSGHNTVSWYQQALGQGPQFIFQYYREEENGRGNFPPRFSGLQFPNYSSELNVNALELDDSALYLCASSLEQGNTYNEQFFGPGTRLTVL.

The chain combines TRBV5-1 with TRBJ2-1, with 7 bases that match TRBD2. The CDR3 length is 15 residues. The germline V gene has CDR1 SGHRS and CDR2 YFSETQ. The V and J ends lost 2 bases and 6 bases, in that order; junction bases with no gene match: 8. In nucleotides, the CDR3 is TGCGCCAGCAGCTTTGTGGGAGGGCCCTCCAATGAGCAGTTCTTC. This translates into CASSFVGGPSNEQFF. The full variable domain, rest sourced from reference TRBV5-1 and TRBJ2-1, is KAGVTQTPRYLIKTRGQQVTLSCSPISGHRSVSWYQQTPGQGLQFLFEYFSETQRNKGNFPGRFSGRQFSNSRSEMNVSTLELGDSALYLCASSFVGGPSNEQFFGPGTRLTVL.

The rearrangement uses TRBV15 and TRBJ1-2, with a weak D call TRBD1 (5 bases). The germline V gene has CDR1 LNHNV and CDR2 YYDKDF (reference sequence). V lost 0 bases to trimming and J lost 4 bases, with 15 bases between them. The CDR3 extends over 16 amino acids. The CDR3 nucleotides read TGTGCCACCAGCAGAGAATCCCTCCCAGGGCCCTATGGCTACACCTTC. Protein: CATSRESLPGPYGYTF.

V usage is TRBV6-1 and J usage is TRBJ2-2; D is uncertain. Per the germline V gene, CDR1 is MNHNS and CDR2 is SASEGT. The CDR3 is 14 amino acids. Trimming took off 2 bases at V and 4 bases at J, with 8 bases between the two ends. The CDR3 region is CASSEQVATGELFF. As DNA, the CDR3 is TGTGCCAGCAGTGAACAGGTTGCCACCGGGGAGCTGTTTTTT.

This clone was picked up a small number of times. The chain links TRBV7-9 to TRBJ1-5, with D perhaps matching TRBD1 (6 bases). Germline assignment: CDR1 SEHNR and CDR2 FQNEAQ (reference sequence). Trimming left V 5 bases short and J 7 bases short, with 15 bases between. The CDR3 loop spans 14 amino acids. The CDR3 spells CASSRGGSGQPQHF. The CDR3 region has the DNA TGTGCCAGCAGCCGGGGGGGCAGTGGGCAGCCCCAGCATTTT.